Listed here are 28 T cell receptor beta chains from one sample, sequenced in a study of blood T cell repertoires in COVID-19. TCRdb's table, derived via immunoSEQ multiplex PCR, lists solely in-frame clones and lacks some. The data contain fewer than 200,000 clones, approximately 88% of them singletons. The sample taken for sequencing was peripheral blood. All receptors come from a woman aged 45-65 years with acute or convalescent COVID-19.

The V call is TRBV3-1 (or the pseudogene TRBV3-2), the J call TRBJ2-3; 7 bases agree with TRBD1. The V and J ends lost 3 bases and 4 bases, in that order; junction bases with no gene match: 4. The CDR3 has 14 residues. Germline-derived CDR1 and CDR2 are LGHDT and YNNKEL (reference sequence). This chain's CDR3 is CASSQVGGADTQYF. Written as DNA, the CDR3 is TGTGCCAGCAGCCAGGTAGGGGGCGCAGATACGCAGTATTTT.

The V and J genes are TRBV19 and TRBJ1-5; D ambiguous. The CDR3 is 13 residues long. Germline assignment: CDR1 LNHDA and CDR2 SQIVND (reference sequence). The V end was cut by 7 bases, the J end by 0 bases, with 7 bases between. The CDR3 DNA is TGTGCCAGTATTGACAATAGCAATCAGCCCCAGCATTTT. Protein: CASIDNSNQPQHF. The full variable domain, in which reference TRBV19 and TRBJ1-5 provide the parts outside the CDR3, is DGGITQSPKYLFRKEGQNVTLSCEQNLNHDAMYWYRQDPGQGLRLIYYSQIVNDFQKGDIAEGYSVSREKKESFPLTVTSAQKNPTAFYLCASIDNSNQPQHFGDGTRLSIL.

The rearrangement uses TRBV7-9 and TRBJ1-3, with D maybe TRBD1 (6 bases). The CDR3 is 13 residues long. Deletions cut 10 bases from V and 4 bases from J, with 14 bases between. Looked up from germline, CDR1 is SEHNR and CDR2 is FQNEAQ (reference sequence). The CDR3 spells CATEQGSGNTIYF. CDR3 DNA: TGTGCCACCGAACAGGGTTCGGGAAACACCATATATTTT.

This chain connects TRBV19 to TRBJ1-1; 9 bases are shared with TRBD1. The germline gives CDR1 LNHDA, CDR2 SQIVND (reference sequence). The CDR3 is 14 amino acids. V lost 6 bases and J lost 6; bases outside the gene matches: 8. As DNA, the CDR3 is TGTGCCAGTAGGAGGGGGGGACAGGGCTCTGAAGCTTTCTTT. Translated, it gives CASRRGGQGSEAFF.

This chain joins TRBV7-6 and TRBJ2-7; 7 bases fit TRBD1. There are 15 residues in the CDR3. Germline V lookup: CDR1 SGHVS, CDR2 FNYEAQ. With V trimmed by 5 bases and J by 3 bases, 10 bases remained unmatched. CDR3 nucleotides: TGTGCCAGCAGCCCCGGGGACAGAACTCTCTACGAGCAGTACTTC. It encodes CASSPGDRTLYEQYF.

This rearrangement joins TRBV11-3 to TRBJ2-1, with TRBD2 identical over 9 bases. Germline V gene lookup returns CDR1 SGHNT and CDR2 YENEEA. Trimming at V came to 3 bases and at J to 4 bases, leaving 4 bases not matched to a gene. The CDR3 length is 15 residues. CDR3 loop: CASSFSGSGYNEQFF. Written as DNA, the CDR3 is TGTGCCAGCAGCTTTAGCGGGAGCGGGTACAATGAGCAGTTCTTC.

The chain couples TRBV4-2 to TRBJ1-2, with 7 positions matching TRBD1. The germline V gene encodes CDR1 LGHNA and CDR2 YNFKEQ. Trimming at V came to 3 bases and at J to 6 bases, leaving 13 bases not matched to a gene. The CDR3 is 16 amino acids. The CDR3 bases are TGTGCCAGCAGCCAGGAAGCACCGACAGGGATCCATGGCTACACCTTC. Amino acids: CASSQEAPTGIHGYTF.

The CDR3, as DNA: TGTGCCAGCAGCTTATCAACAAATTCACCCCTCCACTTT. It is translated as CASSLSTNSPLHF. The chain has TRBV5-4 and TRBJ1-6; D not certain. The V gene's germline CDR1 is SGHNT and CDR2 YYREEE (reference sequence). V lost 2 bases, J lost 7 bases, and 7 bases lay in between. The CDR3 length is 13 residues. Full variable domain (rest looked up from reference TRBV5-4 and TRBJ1-6): ETGVTQSPTHLIKTRGQQVTLRCSSQSGHNTVSWYQQALGQGPQFIFQYYREEENGRGNFPPRFSGLQFPNYSSELNVNALELDDSALYLCASSLSTNSPLHFGNGTRLTVT.

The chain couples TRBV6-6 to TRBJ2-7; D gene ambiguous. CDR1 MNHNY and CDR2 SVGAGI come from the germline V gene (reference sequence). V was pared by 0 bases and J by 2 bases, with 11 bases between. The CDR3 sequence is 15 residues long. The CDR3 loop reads CASSYSPTITYEQYF. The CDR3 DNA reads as TGTGCCAGCAGTTACTCTCCGACAATCACCTACGAGCAGTACTTC.

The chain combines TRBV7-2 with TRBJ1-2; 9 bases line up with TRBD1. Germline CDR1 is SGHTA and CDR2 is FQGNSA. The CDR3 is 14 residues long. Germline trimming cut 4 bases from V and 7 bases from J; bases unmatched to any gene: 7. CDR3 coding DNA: TGTGCCAGCAGCTGGGGACAGGGAACCGGTGGCTACACCTTC. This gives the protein CASSWGQGTGGYTF.

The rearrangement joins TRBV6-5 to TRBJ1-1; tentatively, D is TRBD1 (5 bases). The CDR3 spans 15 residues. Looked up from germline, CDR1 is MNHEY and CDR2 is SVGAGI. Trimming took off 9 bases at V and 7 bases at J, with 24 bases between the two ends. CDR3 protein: CASPPTENLHSEAFF. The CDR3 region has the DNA TGTGCCAGTCCGCCGACAGAAAACCTCCATAGTGAAGCTTTCTTT.

The CDR3 DNA reads TGCGCCAGCAGCCCGGACAGGGTGTTAACTGAAGCTTTCTTT. Translating gives CASSPDRVLTEAFF. This rearrangement joins TRBV5-1 to TRBJ1-1, with TRBD1 identical over 8 bases. The CDR3 loop spans 14 amino acids. With V trimmed by 4 bases and J by 5 bases, 7 bases remained unmatched. Looked up from germline, CDR1 is SGHRS and CDR2 is YFSETQ.

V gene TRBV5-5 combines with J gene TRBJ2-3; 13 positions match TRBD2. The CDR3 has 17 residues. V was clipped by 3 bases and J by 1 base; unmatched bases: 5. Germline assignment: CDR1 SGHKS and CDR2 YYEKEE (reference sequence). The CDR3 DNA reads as TGTGCCAGCAGCTCACTAGCGGGGGGGCTGGGCACAGATACGCAGTATTTT. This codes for CASSSLAGGLGTDTQYF.

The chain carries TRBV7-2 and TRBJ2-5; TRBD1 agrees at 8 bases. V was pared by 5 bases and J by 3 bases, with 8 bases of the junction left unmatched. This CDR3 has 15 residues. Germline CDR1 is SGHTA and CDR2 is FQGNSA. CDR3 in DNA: TGTGCCAGCAGCAACACAGGGGGGTCAGAAGAGACCCAGTACTTC. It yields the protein CASSNTGGSEETQYF.

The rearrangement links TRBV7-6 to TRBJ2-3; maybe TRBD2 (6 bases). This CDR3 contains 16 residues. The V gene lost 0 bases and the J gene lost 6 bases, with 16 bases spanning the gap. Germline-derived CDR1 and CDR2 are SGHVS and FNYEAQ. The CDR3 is CASSLARGRSGDTQYF. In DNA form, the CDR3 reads TGTGCCAGCAGCTTAGCGAGGGGACGTAGCGGCGATACGCAGTATTTT.

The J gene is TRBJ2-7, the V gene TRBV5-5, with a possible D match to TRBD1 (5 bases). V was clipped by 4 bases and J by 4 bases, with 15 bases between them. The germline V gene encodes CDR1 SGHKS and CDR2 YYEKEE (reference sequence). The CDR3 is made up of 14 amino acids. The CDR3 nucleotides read TGTGCCAGCAGCCCCACAGGTGTACTGTACGAGCAGTACTTC. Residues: CASSPTGVLYEQYF. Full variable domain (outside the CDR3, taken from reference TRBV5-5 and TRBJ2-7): DAGVTQSPTHLIKTRGQQVTLRCSPISGHKSVSWYQQVLGQGPQFIFQYYEKEERGRGNFPDRFSARQFPNYSSELNVNALLLGDSALYLCASSPTGVLYEQYFGPGTRLTVT.

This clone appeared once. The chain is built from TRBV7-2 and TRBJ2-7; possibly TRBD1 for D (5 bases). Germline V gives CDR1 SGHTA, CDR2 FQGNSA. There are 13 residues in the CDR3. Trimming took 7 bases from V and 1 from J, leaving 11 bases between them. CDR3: CASTTTVSYEQYF. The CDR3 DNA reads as TGTGCCAGCACTACGACAGTTTCCTACGAGCAGTACTTC.

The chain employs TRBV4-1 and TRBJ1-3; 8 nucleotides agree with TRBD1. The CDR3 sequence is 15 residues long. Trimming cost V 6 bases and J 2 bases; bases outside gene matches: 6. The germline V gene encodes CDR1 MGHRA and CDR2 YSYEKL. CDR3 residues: CASRQTGGAGNTIYF. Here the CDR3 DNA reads TGCGCCAGCAGACAAACAGGGGGGGCTGGAAACACCATATATTTT.

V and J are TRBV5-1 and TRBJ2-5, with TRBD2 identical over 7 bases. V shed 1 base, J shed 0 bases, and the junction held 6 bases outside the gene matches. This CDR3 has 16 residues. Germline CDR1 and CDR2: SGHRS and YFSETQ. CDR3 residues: CASSLNPSGDQETQYF. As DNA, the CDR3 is TGCGCCAGCAGCTTGAACCCAAGCGGGGACCAAGAGACCCAGTACTTC.

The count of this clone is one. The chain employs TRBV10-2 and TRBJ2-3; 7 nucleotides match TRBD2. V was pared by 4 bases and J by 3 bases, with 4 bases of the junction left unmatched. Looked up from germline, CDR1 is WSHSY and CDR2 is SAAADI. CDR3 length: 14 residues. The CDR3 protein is CASSVGGKTDTQYF. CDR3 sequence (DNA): TGCGCCAGCAGTGTGGGAGGGAAGACAGATACGCAGTATTTT.

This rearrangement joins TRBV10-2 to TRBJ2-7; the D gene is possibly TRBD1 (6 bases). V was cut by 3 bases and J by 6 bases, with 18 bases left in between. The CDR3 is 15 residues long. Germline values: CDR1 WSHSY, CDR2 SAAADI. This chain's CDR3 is CASSEPGHSYGEQYF. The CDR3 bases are TGCGCCAGCAGTGAACCGGGACACTCCTACGGCGAGCAGTACTTC.

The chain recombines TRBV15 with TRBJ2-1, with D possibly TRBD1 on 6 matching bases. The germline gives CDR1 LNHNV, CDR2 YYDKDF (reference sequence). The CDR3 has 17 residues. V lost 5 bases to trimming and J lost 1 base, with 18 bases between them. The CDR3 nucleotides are TGTGCCACCAGCGCCAGGAACAGGGTACAATCCTACAATGAGCAGTTCTTC. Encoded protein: CATSARNRVQSYNEQFF.

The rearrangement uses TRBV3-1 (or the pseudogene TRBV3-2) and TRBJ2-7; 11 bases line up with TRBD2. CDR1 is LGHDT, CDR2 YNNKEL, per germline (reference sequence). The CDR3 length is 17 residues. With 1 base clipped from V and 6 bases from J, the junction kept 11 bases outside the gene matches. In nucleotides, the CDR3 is TGTGCCAGCAGCCAAGGGATTGGGACTAGCGGTGTCGGCGAGCAGTACTTC. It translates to CASSQGIGTSGVGEQYF.

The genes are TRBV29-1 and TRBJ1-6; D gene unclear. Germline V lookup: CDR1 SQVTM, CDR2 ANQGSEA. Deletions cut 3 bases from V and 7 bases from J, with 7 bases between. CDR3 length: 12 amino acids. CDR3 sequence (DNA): TGCAGCGTTGAGGGCCTAAATTCACCCCTCCACTTT. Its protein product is CSVEGLNSPLHF.

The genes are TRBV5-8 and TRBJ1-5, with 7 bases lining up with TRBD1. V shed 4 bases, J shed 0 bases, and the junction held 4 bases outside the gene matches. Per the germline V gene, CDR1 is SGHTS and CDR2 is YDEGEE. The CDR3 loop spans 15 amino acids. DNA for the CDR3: TGTGCCAGCAGCCCTGGGACAGTTAGCAATCAGCCCCAGCATTTT. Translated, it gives CASSPGTVSNQPQHF.

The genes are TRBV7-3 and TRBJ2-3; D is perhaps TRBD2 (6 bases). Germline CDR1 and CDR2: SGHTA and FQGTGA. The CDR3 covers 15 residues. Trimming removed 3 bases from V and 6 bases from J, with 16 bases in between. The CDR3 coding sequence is TGTGCCAGCAGCTTGGGGGTAGCGGAGGCGGATACGCAGTATTTT. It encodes CASSLGVAEADTQYF.

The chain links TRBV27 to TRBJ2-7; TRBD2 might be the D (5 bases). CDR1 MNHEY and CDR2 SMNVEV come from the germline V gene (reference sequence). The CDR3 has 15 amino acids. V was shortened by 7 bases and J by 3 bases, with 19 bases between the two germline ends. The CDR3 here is CASIYSWTYLYEQYF. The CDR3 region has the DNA TGTGCCAGCATCTACTCTTGGACTTACCTCTACGAGCAGTACTTC.

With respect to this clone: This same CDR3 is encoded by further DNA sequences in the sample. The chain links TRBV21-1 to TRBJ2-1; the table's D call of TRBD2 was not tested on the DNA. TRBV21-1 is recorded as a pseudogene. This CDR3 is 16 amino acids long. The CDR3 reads CASSKGSGGNYNEQFF. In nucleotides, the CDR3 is TGTGCCAGCAGCAAAGGTAGCGGGGGGAACTACAATGAGCAGTTCTTC.